This T cell receptor (beta chain) was obtained from a study of human T cells and chemical hapten exposure. Study as a whole: Readings were taken at 6 days from patch tests that had applied 0.01% DPC to the upper back. Broader study findings: Expanded TCRs made up significantly more big CDR3 similarity clusters than controls did. Patch test score showed a positive correlation with PT1 expanded TCR counts.

TCRdb processed the RACE reads anew with MiXCR; each CDR3 protein has one entry. The table has a few hundred thousand distinct CDR3 sequences, just under 6.5% seen once. As for this clonotype: Its antigen remains unknown.

Time point meaning: patch test 2, 6 weeks after DPC sensitization. Regarding treatment: therapeutic diphenylcyclopropenone sensitization with weekly scalp DPC. Germline V CDR1 and CDR2: MDHEN, SYDVKM. V lost 4 bases and J lost 7, with 20 bases in between. The CDR3 is 16 amino acids. Sequenced here: whole blood, sampled in connection with sensitization to the hapten diphenylcyclopropenone (DPC). The chain combines TRBV28 with TRBJ2-1; the D gene is possibly TRBD2 (6 bases). This TCR was recovered from a woman aged 18-30 years with alopecia areata. Some clones in this sample may be carry-over from other donors' samples. The CDR3 nucleotides are TGTGCCAGCAGTTACTCGGGACTCTCGGTGGGTAATGAGCAGTTCTTC. Its translation is CASSYSGLSVGNEQFF.